These T cell receptor beta chains were read from a single sample in a study of regulatory T cells in long-lasting Graves disease. Each CDR3 protein gets one entry after TCRdb re-called the multiplex PCR reads with MiXCR. This sample has 350,000 to 500,000 distinct CDR3 sequences, with about 14% found just once. Another study also made use of these data, one on T cells in Graves' hyperthyroidism and ophthalmopathy.

This specimen was peripheral blood mononuclear cells (PBMCs), taken at new diagnosis, from a patient treated with antithyroid drugs. The origin of the receptors is a woman between 50 and 59 years old with Graves disease. CDR3s include the opening cysteine and the closing phenylalanine or tryptophan. D genes are given only for firm matches. The listing skips clone size in some rows; elsewhere it reads once, few, many or a size class.

V gene: TRBV3-1
J gene: TRBJ2-3
clone size: many
D gene: TRBD2
CDR3 protein: CASSLASGYTQYF
CDR3 DNA: TGTGCCAGCAGCCTGGCTAGCGGCTATACGCAGTATTTT

V gene: TRBV27
J gene: TRBJ2-7
clone size: many
D gene: TRBD2
CDR3 protein: CASSKTSGSNEQYF
CDR3 DNA: TGTGCCAGCAGTAAGACTAGCGGGAGCAACGAGCAGTACTTC

V gene: TRBV6-9
J gene: TRBJ1-2
clone size: many
D gene: TRBD1
CDR3 protein: CASSFSYTPGTGFYGYTF
CDR3 DNA: TGTGCCAGCAGTTTTTCCTATACTCCCGGGACAGGCTTCTATGGCTACACCTTC

V gene: TRBV7-2
J gene: TRBJ2-7
clone size: NA
D gene: TRBD2
CDR3 protein: CASRNSGRGTYEQYF
CDR3 DNA: TGTGCCAGCAGAAATAGCGGGAGGGGAACCTACGAGCAGTACTTC

V gene: TRBV6-5
J gene: TRBJ1-4
clone size: few
D gene: NA
CDR3 protein: CASSYLNPRVTNEKLFF
CDR3 DNA: TGTGCCAGCAGTTACCTAAACCCGCGAGTGACTAATGAAAAACTGTTTTTT

V gene: TRBV6-2/TRBV6-3
J gene: TRBJ2-1
clone size: many
D gene: NA
CDR3 protein: CASNYNEQFF
CDR3 DNA: TGTGCCAGCAATTACAATGAGCAGTTCTTC

V gene: TRBV6-1
J gene: TRBJ2-5
clone size: many
D gene: TRBD1
CDR3 protein: CASSENRGLETQYF
CDR3 DNA: TGTGCCAGCAGTGAGAACAGGGGGCTCGAGACCCAGTACTTC

V gene: TRBV7-2
J gene: TRBJ1-2
clone size: NA
D gene: NA
CDR3 protein: CASSLTGVHGYTF
CDR3 DNA: TGTGCCAGCAGCTTAACCGGGGTACATGGCTACACCTTC

V gene: TRBV7-6
J gene: TRBJ1-1
clone size: few
D gene: NA
CDR3 protein: CASSANQWEAFF
CDR3 DNA: TGTGCCAGCAGCGCAAACCAATGGGAAGCTTTCTTT

V gene: TRBV2
J gene: TRBJ1-3
clone size: many
D gene: TRBD1
CDR3 protein: CASSEDRVNGNTIYF
CDR3 DNA: TGTGCCAGCAGTGAGGACAGGGTAAATGGAAACACCATATATTTT

V gene: TRBV7-8
J gene: TRBJ2-1
clone size: many
D gene: TRBD2
CDR3 protein: CASSLALGLAGVNEQFF
CDR3 DNA: TGTGCCAGCAGCTTAGCGTTAGGTCTAGCGGGAGTCAATGAGCAGTTCTTC

V gene: TRBV12-5
J gene: TRBJ2-3
clone size: NA
D gene: NA
CDR3 protein: CASGRWTDTQYF
CDR3 DNA: TGTGCTAGTGGTCGATGGACAGATACGCAGTATTTT

V gene: TRBV3-1
J gene: TRBJ2-1
clone size: many
D gene: TRBD2
CDR3 protein: CASSQPTSGTYNEQFF
CDR3 DNA: TGTGCCAGCAGCCAACCTACTAGCGGGACCTACAATGAGCAGTTCTTC

V gene: TRBV19
J gene: TRBJ2-1
clone size: NA
D gene: TRBD2
CDR3 protein: CASSSELAGQRNEQFF
CDR3 DNA: TGTGCCAGTAGTTCTGAACTAGCGGGGCAGCGCAATGAGCAGTTCTTC

V gene: TRBV4-1
J gene: TRBJ2-1
clone size: few
D gene: NA
CDR3 protein: CASSPSQGTSSYNEQFF
CDR3 DNA: TGCGCCAGCAGTCCAAGTCAGGGGACAAGCTCCTACAATGAGCAGTTCTTC

V gene: TRBV5-5
J gene: TRBJ2-1
clone size: NA
D gene: NA
CDR3 protein: CASSFTGRTSYNEQFF
CDR3 DNA: TGTGCCAGCAGCTTCACGGGGCGAACCTCCTACAATGAGCAGTTCTTC

V gene: TRBV10-1
J gene: TRBJ2-2
clone size: few
D gene: NA
CDR3 protein: CASSDRTVNTGELFF
CDR3 DNA: TGCGCCAGCAGTGATCGGACAGTGAACACCGGGGAGCTGTTTTTT

V gene: TRBV28
J gene: TRBJ1-6
clone size: NA
D gene: TRBD1
CDR3 protein: CASSPPSGRGRSPLHF
CDR3 DNA: TGTGCCAGCAGTCCTCCTTCGGGCAGGGGGCGGTCACCCCTCCACTTT

V gene: TRBV28
J gene: TRBJ2-6
clone size: many
D gene: NA
CDR3 protein: CASSLGYSGANVLTF
CDR3 DNA: TGTGCCAGCAGTTTGGGGTACTCTGGGGCCAACGTCCTGACTTTC

V gene: TRBV20-1
J gene: TRBJ1-1
clone size: many
D gene: NA
CDR3 protein: CSARRENTEAFF
CDR3 DNA: TGCAGTGCTAGACGGGAGAACACTGAAGCTTTCTTT

V gene: TRBV5-1
J gene: TRBJ2-3
clone size: many
D gene: NA
CDR3 protein: CASSLGGVTDTQYF
CDR3 DNA: TGCGCCAGCAGCCTTGGTGGGGTTACAGATACGCAGTATTTT

V gene: TRBV7-6
J gene: TRBJ2-1
clone size: many
D gene: TRBD2
CDR3 protein: CASSYAAGGGQFF
CDR3 DNA: TGTGCCAGCAGTTATGCGGCGGGGGGTGGGCAGTTCTTC

V gene: TRBV2
J gene: TRBJ2-1
clone size: NA
D gene: TRBD2
CDR3 protein: CASSGGVAGGEMNEQFF
CDR3 DNA: TGTGCCAGCAGTGGAGGAGTAGCGGGAGGGGAGATGAATGAGCAGTTCTTC

V gene: TRBV5-1
J gene: TRBJ2-1
clone size: many
D gene: TRBD1
CDR3 protein: CASSTGESYNEQFF
CDR3 DNA: TGCGCCAGCAGCACAGGGGAATCCTACAATGAGCAGTTCTTC

V gene: TRBV2
J gene: TRBJ2-5
clone size: many
D gene: TRBD2
CDR3 protein: CASSDVAGGIQETQYF
CDR3 DNA: TGTGCCAGCAGTGACGTGGCGGGGGGAATCCAAGAGACCCAGTACTTC

V gene: TRBV11-2
J gene: TRBJ2-3
clone size: many
D gene: TRBD2
CDR3 protein: CASSFLGGVDTQYF
CDR3 DNA: TGTGCCAGCAGCTTTTTGGGGGGGGTTGATACGCAGTATTTT

V gene: TRBV30
J gene: TRBJ1-5
clone size: many
D gene: TRBD1
CDR3 protein: CAWSPGQDHQPQHF
CDR3 DNA: TGTGCCTGGAGTCCGGGACAGGATCATCAGCCCCAGCATTTT

V gene: TRBV6-1
J gene: TRBJ1-6
clone size: few
D gene: NA
CDR3 protein: CASIYDRNNSPLHF
CDR3 DNA: TGTGCCAGCATCTATGACAGGAATAATTCACCCCTCCACTTT

V gene: TRBV20-1
J gene: TRBJ2-1
clone size: few
D gene: NA
CDR3 protein: CSADSPRGSYNEQFF
CDR3 DNA: TGCAGTGCAGATTCCCCTAGAGGGTCCTACAATGAGCAGTTCTTC

V gene: TRBV19
J gene: TRBJ1-1
clone size: few
D gene: NA
CDR3 protein: CASSRDWGTEAFF
CDR3 DNA: TGTGCCAGTTCTAGGGATTGGGGTACTGAAGCTTTCTTT

V gene: TRBV6-1
J gene: TRBJ2-7
clone size: NA
D gene: NA
CDR3 protein: CASRRGTYEQYF
CDR3 DNA: TGTGCCAGCAGGAGGGGGACCTACGAGCAGTACTTC

V gene: TRBV18
J gene: TRBJ2-7
clone size: many
D gene: TRBD1
CDR3 protein: CASSPPGTDYEQYF
CDR3 DNA: TGTGCCAGCTCACCCCCCGGGACAGACTACGAGCAGTACTTC

V gene: TRBV5-1
J gene: TRBJ1-2
clone size: many
D gene: NA
CDR3 protein: CASSSAGVVGYTF
CDR3 DNA: TGCGCCAGCAGCTCGGCCGGGGTCGTTGGCTACACCTTC

V gene: TRBV10-2
J gene: TRBJ1-1
clone size: NA
D gene: NA
CDR3 protein: CASTNGAEAFF
CDR3 DNA: TGCGCCTCCACGAATGGTGCTGAAGCTTTCTTT

V gene: TRBV18
J gene: TRBJ1-5
clone size: few
D gene: NA
CDR3 protein: CASSRSEGIGSNQPQHF
CDR3 DNA: TGTGCCAGCTCACGCTCCGAGGGCATTGGTAGCAATCAGCCCCAGCATTTT

V gene: TRBV12-3/TRBV12-4
J gene: TRBJ1-3
clone size: NA
D gene: NA
CDR3 protein: CASSLGGGNLGNTIYF
CDR3 DNA: TGTGCCAGCAGTTTGGGAGGAGGGAACCTTGGAAACACCATATATTTT

V gene: TRBV20-1
J gene: TRBJ2-1
clone size: NA
D gene: TRBD2
CDR3 protein: CSAKGTINSSYNEQFF
CDR3 DNA: TGCAGTGCCAAAGGGACTATTAATAGCTCCTACAATGAGCAGTTCTTC

V gene: TRBV30
J gene: TRBJ2-7
clone size: many
D gene: NA
CDR3 protein: CAWSGRRTLPYEQYF
CDR3 DNA: TGTGCCTGGAGTGGCAGAAGGACGCTTCCCTACGAGCAGTACTTC

V gene: TRBV12-3/TRBV12-4
J gene: TRBJ2-7
clone size: few
D gene: NA
CDR3 protein: CASSTQSRGHEQYF
CDR3 DNA: TGTGCCAGCAGTACCCAGTCCCGGGGCCACGAGCAGTACTTC

V gene: TRBV19
J gene: TRBJ1-5
clone size: NA
D gene: TRBD1
CDR3 protein: CASRGARQGVNQPQHF
CDR3 DNA: TGTGCCAGTAGAGGGGCGCGGCAGGGGGTCAATCAGCCCCAGCATTTT

V gene: TRBV28
J gene: TRBJ1-5
clone size: NA
D gene: NA
CDR3 protein: CASSLSGRGGYQPQHF
CDR3 DNA: TGTGCCAGCAGTTTATCCGGCAGGGGAGGGTATCAGCCCCAGCATTTT

V gene: TRBV12-3/TRBV12-4
J gene: TRBJ1-5
clone size: many
D gene: NA
CDR3 protein: CASSQDRRNQPQHF
CDR3 DNA: TGTGCCAGCAGCCAAGACAGGAGGAATCAGCCCCAGCATTTT

V gene: TRBV20-1
J gene: TRBJ2-1
clone size: NA
D gene: TRBD2
CDR3 protein: CSARDRQTGTSSFLDFYNEQFF
CDR3 DNA: TGCAGTGCTAGAGATCGGCAGACCGGGACTAGCAGCTTTTTGGACTTTTACAATGAGCAGTTCTTC

V gene: TRBV28
J gene: TRBJ2-7
clone size: NA
D gene: NA
CDR3 protein: CASSPAGEQYF
CDR3 DNA: TGTGCCAGCAGCCCTGCCGGGGAGCAGTACTTC

V gene: TRBV14
J gene: TRBJ2-1
clone size: many
D gene: NA
CDR3 protein: CASSLRQLSGEQFF
CDR3 DNA: TGTGCCAGCAGCCTTCGACAGCTGTCGGGTGAGCAGTTCTTC

V gene: TRBV30
J gene: TRBJ1-2
clone size: NA
D gene: TRBD1
CDR3 protein: CAWRRQGEGEYGYTF
CDR3 DNA: TGTGCCTGGAGACGACAGGGGGAAGGGGAATATGGCTACACCTTC